This is a list of T cell receptor beta chains from one sample in a study of Graves' ophthalmopathy and Graves' hyperthyroidism. Each CDR3 protein is one row after TCRdb ran MiXCR on the multiplex PCR reads. The repertoire holds some 750,000 distinct CDR3 sequences, with about 44% as singletons. The specimen sequenced was peripheral blood. All receptors come from an adult man with Graves' ophthalmopathy. The CDR3 runs from the conserved cysteine through the conserved F or W. The order of the fields is J gene, V gene, clone size, D gene, CDR3 protein, CDR3 DNA. D genes are given only for firm matches. Not all rows give a size; the values are once, few, many and, for expanded clones, a class.

TRBJ1-5 | TRBV20-1 | few | . | CSARDRLSNQPQHF | TGCAGTGCTAGAGATCGACTTAGCAATCAGCCCCAGCATTTT
TRBJ2-5 | TRBV12-5 | . | . | CASSQETGRGETQYF | TGTGCCAGCAGCCAAGAGACGGGGCGGGGAGAGACCCAGTACTTC
TRBJ2-7 | TRBV29-1 | . | . | CSAATVYYEQYF | TGCAGCGCTGCGACAGTATACTACGAGCAGTACTTC
TRBJ2-7 | TRBV12-3/TRBV12-4 | . | . | CASSYPGREQYF | TGTGCCAGCAGTTACCCCGGTCGCGAGCAGTACTTC
TRBJ2-7 | TRBV6-1 | many | . | CASSYKDEQYF | TGTGCCAGCAGTTACAAAGACGAGCAGTACTTC
TRBJ2-5 | TRBV20-1 | . | . | CSARAPPRIQETQYF | TGCAGTGCTAGAGCCCCCCCTAGAATACAAGAGACCCAGTACTTC
TRBJ2-7 | TRBV7-2 | many | . | CASGGDRSSYEQYF | TGTGCCAGCGGGGGGGACAGGAGCTCCTACGAGCAGTACTTC
TRBJ1-2 | TRBV2 | . | TRBD1 | CASHGTGDYGYTF | TGTGCCAGCCACGGTACAGGGGACTATGGCTACACCTTC
TRBJ2-7 | TRBV29-1 | once | TRBD2 | CSVQGGREPYEQYF | TGCAGCGTTCAGGGCGGGAGGGAGCCCTACGAGCAGTACTTC
TRBJ2-7 | TRBV7-9 | . | TRBD1 | CASSYMTGGEQYF | TGTGCCAGCAGCTACATGACAGGGGGTGAGCAGTACTTC
TRBJ1-2 | TRBV2 | once | . | CASSPGTEHLFNYGYTF | TGTGCCAGCTCACCCGGGACGGAACACCTTTTTAACTATGGCTACACCTTC
TRBJ1-5 | TRBV25-1 | . | . | CASSDGAGNQPQHF | TGTGCCAGCAGTGATGGGGCAGGGAATCAGCCCCAGCATTTT
TRBJ1-2 | TRBV2 | . | . | CASSQIGTGYTF | TGTGCCAGCAGCCAAATAGGAACAGGGTACACCTTT
TRBJ2-7 | TRBV7-9 | many | . | CASSLATTREQYF | TGTGCCAGCAGCTTAGCGACCACACGCGAGCAGTACTTC
TRBJ2-3 | TRBV5-1 | . | TRBD1 | CASSVDRPADTQYF | TGCGCCAGCAGCGTGGACAGGCCTGCAGATACGCAGTATTTT
TRBJ2-7 | TRBV7-3 | . | TRBD1 | CASSQGQGVYEQYF | TGTGCCAGCAGCCAAGGGCAGGGGGTCTACGAGCAGTACTTC
TRBJ2-5 | TRBV11-2 | . | TRBD1 | CASRRIRGGKTQYF | TGTGCCAGCAGGCGCATTAGAGGGGGCAAGACCCAGTACTTC
TRBJ1-5 | TRBV2 | . | TRBD1 | CASRTTGGSNQPQHF | TGTGCCAGCAGGACGACAGGGGGGAGCAATCAGCCCCAGCATTTT
TRBJ2-2 | TRBV10-3 | few | TRBD2 | CATAPSGDNTGELFF | TGTGCCACAGCACCTAGCGGGGATAACACCGGGGAGCTGTTTTTT
TRBJ1-1 | TRBV12-3/TRBV12-4 | many | TRBD1 | CASSLLGQTFRNTEAFF | TGTGCCAGCAGTTTACTGGGACAGACCTTCCGGAACACTGAAGCTTTCTTT
TRBJ1-5 | TRBV20-1 | few | . | CSAARGSNQPQHF | TGCAGTGCTGCACGGGGGAGCAATCAGCCCCAGCATTTT
TRBJ2-6 | TRBV2 | . | . | CAATSGAWSNVLTF | TGTGCCGCTACATCGGGGGCCTGGTCCAACGTCCTGACTTTC